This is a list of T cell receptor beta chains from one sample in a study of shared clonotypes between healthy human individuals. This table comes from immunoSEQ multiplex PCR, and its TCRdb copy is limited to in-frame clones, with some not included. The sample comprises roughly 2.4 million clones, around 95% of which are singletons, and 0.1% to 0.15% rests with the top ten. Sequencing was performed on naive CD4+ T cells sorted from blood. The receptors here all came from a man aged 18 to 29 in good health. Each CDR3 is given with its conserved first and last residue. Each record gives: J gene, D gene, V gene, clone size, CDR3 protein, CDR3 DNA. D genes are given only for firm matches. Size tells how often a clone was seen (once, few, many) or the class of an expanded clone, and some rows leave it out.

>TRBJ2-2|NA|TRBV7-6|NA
CASTPYTTINTGELFF
TGTGCCAGCACCCCCTACACCACCATTAACACCGGGGAGCTGTTTTTT
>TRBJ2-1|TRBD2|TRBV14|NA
CASSSERGGPNEQFF
TGTGCCAGCAGCTCTGAGCGGGGGGGGCCGAATGAGCAGTTCTTC
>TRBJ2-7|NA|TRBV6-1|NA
CASSPTTTGSYEQYF
TGTGCCAGCAGTCCTACTACTACAGGCTCCTACGAGCAGTACTTC
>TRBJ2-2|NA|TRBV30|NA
CAWSVLPRTGELFF
TGTGCCTGGAGTGTACTGCCCCGTACCGGGGAGCTGTTTTTT
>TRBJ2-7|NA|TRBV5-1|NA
CASSLRGETYEQYF
TGCGCCAGCAGCCTGAGGGGAGAAACCTACGAGCAGTACTTC
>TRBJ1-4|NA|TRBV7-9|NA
CASSLAPRGISEKLFF
TGTGCCAGCAGCTTAGCGCCCAGGGGTATTAGCGAAAAACTGTTTTTT
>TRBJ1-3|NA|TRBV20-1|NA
CSALRGNTIYF
TGCAGTGCTTTGAGGGGAAACACCATATATTTT
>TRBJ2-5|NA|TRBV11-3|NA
CASSLGPGGSTSYQETQYF
TGTGCCAGCAGCTTAGGGCCCGGGGGCTCCACATCGTACCAAGAGACCCAGTACTTC
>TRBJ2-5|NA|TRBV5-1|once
CASSRSVADQETQYF
TGCGCCAGCAGCCGGAGTGTTGCAGACCAAGAGACCCAGTACTTC
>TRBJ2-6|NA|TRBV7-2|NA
CASSLSSGANVLTF
TGTGCCAGCAGCTTAAGCTCTGGGGCCAACGTCCTGACTTTC
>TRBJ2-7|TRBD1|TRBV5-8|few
CASRGTGLLEQYF
TGTGCCAGCAGGGGGACAGGGCTTCTCGAGCAGTACTTC
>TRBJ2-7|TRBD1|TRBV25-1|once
CASSGKYGTGSDEQYF
TGTGCCAGCAGTGGTAAATATGGGACAGGGAGTGACGAGCAGTACTTC
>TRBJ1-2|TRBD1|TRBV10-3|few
CAISRQGENYGYTF
TGTGCCATCAGTAGACAGGGGGAGAACTATGGCTACACCTTC
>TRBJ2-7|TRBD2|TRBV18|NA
CASSPWGLAGNSYEQYF
TGTGCCAGCTCACCATGGGGGCTAGCGGGTAACTCCTACGAGCAGTACTTC
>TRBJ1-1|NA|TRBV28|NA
CASSFTALGDREAFF
TGTGCCAGCAGTTTTACCGCCTTGGGTGACCGGGAAGCTTTCTTT
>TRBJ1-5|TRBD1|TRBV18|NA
CASSPLAPGTGNQPQHF
TGTGCCAGCTCACCACTCGCCCCGGGGACAGGGAACCAGCCCCAGCATTTT
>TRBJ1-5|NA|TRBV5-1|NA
CASSLGALQGNQPQHF
TGCGCCAGCAGCTTGGGGGCCTTACAAGGGAATCAGCCCCAGCATTTT
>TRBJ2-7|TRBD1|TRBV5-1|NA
CASSLPGQGDEQYF
TGCGCCAGCAGCTTACCGGGACAGGGGGACGAGCAGTACTTC
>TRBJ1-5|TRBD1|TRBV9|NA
CASSATGDQPQHF
TGTGCCAGCAGCGCCACAGGGGATCAGCCCCAGCATTTT
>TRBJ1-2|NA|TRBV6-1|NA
CAINLDSFYGYTF
TGTGCCATCAATCTGGACAGCTTCTATGGCTACACCTTC
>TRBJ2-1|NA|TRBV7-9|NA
CASSLAGHNEQFF
TGTGCCAGCAGCCTCGCCGGCCACAATGAGCAGTTCTTC
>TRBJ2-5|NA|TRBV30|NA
CAWSVSLGTQYF
TGTGCCTGGAGTGTCTCGTTGGGGACCCAGTACTTC